This T cell receptor (beta chain) was captured by sequencing in a study of blood T cells in healthy people across ages. The length of the CDR3 is 17 residues. Trimming removed 4 bases from V and 0 bases from J, with 17 bases in between. Germline V gives CDR1 LGHNA, CDR2 YNFKEQ. This clonotype was counted a few times. Sample-barcoded 5' priming and a J-beta primer mix drove a second PCR of roughly 6 to 12 cycles. MiXCR was run by TCRdb on the 5' RACE reads, yielding one entry per CDR3 protein. The top ten hold around 0.75% of the sample, which has fewer than 1,200,000 distinct CDR3 sequences, 25% seen once. These same records also appear under a second study, on T cells of mothers and their children.

This clonotype was sampled from a girl aged 2 to 9 in good health. Sample: blood. This chain links TRBV4-2 with TRBJ2-3; no definite D call. CDR3 sequence: CASSPFETRTSTDTQYF. The DNA for the CDR3 is TGTGCCAGCAGCCCGTTTGAAACGAGAACTAGCACAGATACGCAGTATTTT.